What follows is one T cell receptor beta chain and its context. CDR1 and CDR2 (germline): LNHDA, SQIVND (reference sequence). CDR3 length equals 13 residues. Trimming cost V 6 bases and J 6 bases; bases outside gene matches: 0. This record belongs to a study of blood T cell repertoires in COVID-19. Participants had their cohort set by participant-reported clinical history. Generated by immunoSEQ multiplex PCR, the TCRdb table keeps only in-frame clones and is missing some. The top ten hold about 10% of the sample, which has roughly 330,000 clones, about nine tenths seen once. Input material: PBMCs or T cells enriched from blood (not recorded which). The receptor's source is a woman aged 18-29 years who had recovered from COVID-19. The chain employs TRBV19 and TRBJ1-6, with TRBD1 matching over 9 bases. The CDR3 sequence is CASRTGGNSPLHF. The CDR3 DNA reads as TGTGCCAGTAGGACAGGGGGTAATTCACCCCTCCACTTT.